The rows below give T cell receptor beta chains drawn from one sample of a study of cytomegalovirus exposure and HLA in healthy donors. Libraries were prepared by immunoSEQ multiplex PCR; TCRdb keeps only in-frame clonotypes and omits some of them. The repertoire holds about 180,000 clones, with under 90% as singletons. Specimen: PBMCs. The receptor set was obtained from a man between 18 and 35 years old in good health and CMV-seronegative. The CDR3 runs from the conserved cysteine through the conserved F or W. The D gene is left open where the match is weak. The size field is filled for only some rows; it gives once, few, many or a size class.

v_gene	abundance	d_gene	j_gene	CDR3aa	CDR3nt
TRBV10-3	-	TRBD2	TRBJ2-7	CAISDLAGIYEQYF	TGTGCCATCAGTGACCTAGCGGGGATATACGAGCAGTACTTC
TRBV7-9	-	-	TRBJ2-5	CASSLAQGWETQYF	TGTGCCAGCAGCTTAGCCCAGGGATGGGAGACCCAGTACTTC
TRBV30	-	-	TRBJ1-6	CAWSVRLFALDSPLHF	TGTGCCTGGAGTGTGCGTCTCTTCGCCCTAGATTCACCCCTCCACTTT
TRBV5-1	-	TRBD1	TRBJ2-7	CASSLRDSIIYEQYF	TGCGCCAGCAGCTTGAGGGACAGTATAATTTACGAGCAGTACTTC
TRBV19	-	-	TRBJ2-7	CASSSMGLSSYEQYF	TGTGCCAGTAGCTCTATGGGACTGAGCTCCTACGAGCAGTACTTC
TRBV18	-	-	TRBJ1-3	CASSPLQGKGGNTIYF	TGTGCCAGCTCACCACTCCAGGGTAAGGGTGGAAACACCATATATTTT
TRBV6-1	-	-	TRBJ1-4	CASSPGTTNEKLFF	TGTGCCAGCAGTCCCGGGACAACTAATGAAAAACTGTTTTTT
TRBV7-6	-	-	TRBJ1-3	CASSPKPQGGNTIYF	TGTGCCAGCAGCCCGAAACCTCAGGGTGGAAACACCATATATTTT
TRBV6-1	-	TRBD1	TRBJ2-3	CASSEKWAGGISDTQYF	TGTGCCAGCAGTGAAAAATGGGCAGGGGGCATCTCAGATACGCAGTATTTT
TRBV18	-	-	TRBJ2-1	CASSPSTSSYNEQFF	TGTGCCAGCTCACCGTCTACGAGCTCCTACAATGAGCAGTTCTTC
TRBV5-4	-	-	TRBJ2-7	CASSAGQSYEQYF	TGTGCCAGCAGCGCGGGACAGTCCTACGAGCAGTACTTC
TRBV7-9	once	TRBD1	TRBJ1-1	CASINQGAQASGEAFF	TGTGCCAGCATAAATCAGGGGGCGCAGGCTAGTGGTGAAGCTTTCTTT
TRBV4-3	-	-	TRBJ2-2	CASSPSAGNTGELFF	TGCGCCAGCAGCCCTTCGGCAGGGAACACCGGGGAGCTGTTTTTT
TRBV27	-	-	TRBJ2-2	CASSLRLASTGELFF	TGTGCCAGCAGTTTAAGGTTAGCTTCCACCGGGGAGCTGTTTTTT
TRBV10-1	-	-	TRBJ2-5	CASSDPGETQYF	TGCGCCAGCAGTGATCCAGGGGAGACCCAGTACTTC
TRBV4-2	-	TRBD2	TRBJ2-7	CASSPLAGLSYEQYF	TGTGCCAGCAGCCCACTAGCGGGCCTCTCCTACGAGCAGTACTTC
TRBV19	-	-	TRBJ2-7	CASRKKGFYEQYF	TGTGCCAGTAGAAAAAAGGGGTTTTACGAGCAGTACTTC
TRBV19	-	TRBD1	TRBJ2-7	CASSSQGLGYEQYF	TGTGCCAGTAGTTCACAGGGGTTGGGCTACGAGCAGTACTTC
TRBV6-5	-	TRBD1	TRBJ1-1	CASKRTGQTEAFF	TGTGCCAGCAAACGGACAGGGCAAACTGAAGCTTTCTTT
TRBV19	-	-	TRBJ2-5	CASSIVGEETQYF	TGTGCCAGTAGTATAGTTGGGGAGGAGACCCAGTACTTC
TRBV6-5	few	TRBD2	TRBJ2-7	CASSYGGSAIEQYF	TGTGCCAGCAGTTACGGCGGGAGTGCGATCGAGCAGTACTTC
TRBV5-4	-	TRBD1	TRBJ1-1	CATGQGFDTEAFF	TGTGCCACGGGACAGGGGTTTGACACTGAAGCTTTCTTT
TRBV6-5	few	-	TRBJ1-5	CASSDSARNQPQHF	TGTGCCAGCAGCGACAGCGCCCGCAATCAGCCCCAGCATTTT
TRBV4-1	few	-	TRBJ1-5	CASSQRVPPNQPQHF	TGCGCCAGCAGCCAGAGGGTTCCCCCAAATCAGCCCCAGCATTTT
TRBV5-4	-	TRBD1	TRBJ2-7	CASSSPGQQLYEQYF	TGTGCCAGCAGCTCGCCGGGACAGCAGCTCTACGAGCAGTACTTC
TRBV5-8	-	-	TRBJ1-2	CASSFLGTNYGYTF	TGTGCCAGCAGCTTTCTCGGTACTAACTATGGCTACACCTTC
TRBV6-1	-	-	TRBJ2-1	CASSELALAYGNEQFF	TGTGCCAGCAGTGAACTTGCCCTAGCTTACGGCAATGAGCAGTTCTTC
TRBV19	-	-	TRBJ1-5	CASNRANQPQHF	TGTGCCAGTAACAGGGCTAATCAGCCCCAGCATTTT
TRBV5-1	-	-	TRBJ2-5	CASSLASEQETQYF	TGCGCCAGCAGCTTGGCGTCAGAACAAGAGACCCAGTACTTC
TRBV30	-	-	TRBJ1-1	CAWNRVVTEAFF	TGTGCCTGGAACAGGGTCGTCACTGAAGCTTTCTTT
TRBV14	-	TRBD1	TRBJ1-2	CASSQTGTAPYGYTF	TGTGCCAGCAGCCAGACCGGGACAGCGCCCTATGGCTACACCTTC
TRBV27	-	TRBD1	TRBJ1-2	CASGSDRGLNYGYTF	TGTGCCAGCGGTTCCGACAGGGGGTTGAACTATGGCTACACCTTC
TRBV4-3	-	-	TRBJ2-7	CASSQEGPGSAEQYF	TGCGCCAGCAGCCAAGAGGGGCCCGGTTCGGCCGAGCAGTACTTC
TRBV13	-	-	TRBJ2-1	CASSLGGAGNNEQFF	TGTGCCAGCAGCTTAGGAGGGGCAGGGAACAATGAGCAGTTCTTC
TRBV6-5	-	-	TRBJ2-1	CASSYGSSYNEQFF	TGTGCCAGCAGTTACGGTAGCTCCTACAATGAGCAGTTCTTC
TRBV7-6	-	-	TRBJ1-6	CASSLAMSESGYNSPLHF	TGTGCCAGCAGCTTAGCGATGAGCGAAAGCGGATATAATTCACCCCTCCACTTT
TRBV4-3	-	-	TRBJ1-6	CASSQPSEANSPLHF	TGCGCCAGCAGCCAGCCTAGTGAAGCGAATTCACCCCTCCACTTT
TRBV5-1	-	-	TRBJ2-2	CASSLERSGTGELFF	TGCGCCAGCAGCTTGGAACGGTCGGGCACCGGGGAGCTGTTTTTT
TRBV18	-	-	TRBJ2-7	CASSLVQETYEQYF	TGTGCCAGCTCCCTTGTTCAGGAAACCTACGAGCAGTACTTC
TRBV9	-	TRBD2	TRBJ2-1	CASSGSGGWDEQFF	TGTGCCAGCAGCGGTAGCGGGGGATGGGATGAGCAGTTCTTC
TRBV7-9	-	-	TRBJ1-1	CASSSENSEAFF	TGTGCCAGCAGCTCAGAGAACAGTGAAGCTTTCTTT
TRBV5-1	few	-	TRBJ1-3	CASSLGQTSSGNTIYF	TGCGCCAGCAGCTTGGGACAGACGTCCTCTGGAAACACCATATATTTT
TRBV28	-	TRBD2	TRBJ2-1	CASSLFGLADLEGEQFF	TGTGCCAGCAGTTTATTTGGGCTAGCGGACCTCGAGGGTGAGCAGTTCTTC
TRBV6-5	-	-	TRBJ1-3	CASSYTTGSGNTIYF	TGTGCCAGCAGTTATACCACAGGGTCTGGAAACACCATATATTTT
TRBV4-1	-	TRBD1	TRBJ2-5	CASSQVGQGAGETQYF	TGCGCCAGCAGCCAGGTGGGACAGGGGGCCGGAGAGACCCAGTACTTC
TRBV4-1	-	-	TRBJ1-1	CASSPIFLRRGERNTEAFF	TGCGCCAGCAGCCCAATTTTCCTCCGGCGGGGCGAAAGGAACACTGAAGCTTTCTTT
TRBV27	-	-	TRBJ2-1	CASRPSRNNEQFF	TGTGCCAGCAGGCCCTCTAGGAACAATGAGCAGTTCTTC
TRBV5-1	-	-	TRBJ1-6	CASHRTTEAPLHF	TGCGCCAGTCACCGGACGACAGAAGCACCCCTCCACTTT
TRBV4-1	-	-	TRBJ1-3	CASSQVGAGNTIYF	TGCGCCAGCAGCCAAGTAGGAGCTGGAAACACCATATATTTT
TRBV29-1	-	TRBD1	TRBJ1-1	CSAKTRDRRDTEAFF	TGCAGCGCTAAAACCCGGGACAGACGCGACACTGAAGCTTTCTTT
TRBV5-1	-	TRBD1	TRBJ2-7	CASRLTGADEQYF	TGCGCCAGCAGGCTGACAGGGGCAGACGAGCAGTACTTC
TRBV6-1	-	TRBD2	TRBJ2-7	CASSIAGPLYEQYF	TGTGCCAGCAGCATAGCGGGCCCACTCTACGAGCAGTACTTC
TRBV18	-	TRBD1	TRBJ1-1	CASSSGQGYTEAFF	TGTGCCAGCTCATCGGGACAGGGGTACACTGAAGCTTTCTTT